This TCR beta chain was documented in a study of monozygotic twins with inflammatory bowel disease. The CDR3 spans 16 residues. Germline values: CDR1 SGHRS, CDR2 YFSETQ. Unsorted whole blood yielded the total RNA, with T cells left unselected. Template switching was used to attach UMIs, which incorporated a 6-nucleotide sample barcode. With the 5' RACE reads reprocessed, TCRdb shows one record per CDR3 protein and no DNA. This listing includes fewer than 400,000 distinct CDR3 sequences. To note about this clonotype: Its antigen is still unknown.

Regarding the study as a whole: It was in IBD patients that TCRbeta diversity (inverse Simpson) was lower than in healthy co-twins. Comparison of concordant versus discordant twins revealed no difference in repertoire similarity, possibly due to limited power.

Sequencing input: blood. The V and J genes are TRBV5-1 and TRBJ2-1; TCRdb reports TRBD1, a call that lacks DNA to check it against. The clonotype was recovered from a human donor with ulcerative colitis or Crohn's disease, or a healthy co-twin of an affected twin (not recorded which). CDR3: CASSLDEGGTYNEQFF.